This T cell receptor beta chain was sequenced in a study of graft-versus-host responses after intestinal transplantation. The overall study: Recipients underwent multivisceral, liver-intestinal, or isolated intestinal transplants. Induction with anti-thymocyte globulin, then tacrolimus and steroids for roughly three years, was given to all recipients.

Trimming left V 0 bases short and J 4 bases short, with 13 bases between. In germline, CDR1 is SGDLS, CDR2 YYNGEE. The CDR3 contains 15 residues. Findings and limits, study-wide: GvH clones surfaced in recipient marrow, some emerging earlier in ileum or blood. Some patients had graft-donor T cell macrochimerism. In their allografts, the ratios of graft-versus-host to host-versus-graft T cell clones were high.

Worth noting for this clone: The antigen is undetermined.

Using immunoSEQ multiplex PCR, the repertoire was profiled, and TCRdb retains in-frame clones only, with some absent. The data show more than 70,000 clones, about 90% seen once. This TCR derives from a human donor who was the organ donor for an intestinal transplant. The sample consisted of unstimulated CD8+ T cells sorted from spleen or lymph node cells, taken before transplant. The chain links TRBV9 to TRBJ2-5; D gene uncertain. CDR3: CASSVVGSSGETQYF. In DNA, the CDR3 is TGTGCCAGCAGCGTAGTCGGATCATCGGGAGAGACCCAGTACTTC.